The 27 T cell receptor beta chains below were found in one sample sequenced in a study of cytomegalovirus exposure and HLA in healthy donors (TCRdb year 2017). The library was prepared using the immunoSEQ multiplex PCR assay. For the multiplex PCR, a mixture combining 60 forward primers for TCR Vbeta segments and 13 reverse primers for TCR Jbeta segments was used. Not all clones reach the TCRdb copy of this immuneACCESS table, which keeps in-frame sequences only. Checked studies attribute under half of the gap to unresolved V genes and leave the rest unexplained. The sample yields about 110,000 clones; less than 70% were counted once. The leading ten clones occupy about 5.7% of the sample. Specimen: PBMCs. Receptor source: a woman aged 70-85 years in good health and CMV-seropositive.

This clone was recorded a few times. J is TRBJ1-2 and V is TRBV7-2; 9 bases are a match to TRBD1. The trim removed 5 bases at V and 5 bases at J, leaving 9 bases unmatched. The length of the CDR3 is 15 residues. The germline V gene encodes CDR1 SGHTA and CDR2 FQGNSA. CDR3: CASSPALGTGYGYTF. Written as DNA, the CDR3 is TGTGCCAGCAGCCCGGCCCTCGGGACAGGGTATGGCTACACCTTC.

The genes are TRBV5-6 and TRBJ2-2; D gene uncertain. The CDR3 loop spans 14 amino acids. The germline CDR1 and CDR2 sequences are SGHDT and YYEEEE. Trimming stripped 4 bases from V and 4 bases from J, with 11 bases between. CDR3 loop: CASSRPASTGELFF. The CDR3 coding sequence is TGTGCCAGCAGCCGGCCAGCGTCCACCGGGGAGCTGTTTTTT.

The CDR3 sequence is CASSQRQNTNTGELFF. The CDR3 DNA reads as TGTGCCAGCAGCCAGCGACAGAATACGAACACCGGGGAGCTGTTTTTT. This chain uses TRBV7-3 with TRBJ2-2, with a possible D match to TRBD1 (5 bases). Trimming shortened V by 5 bases and J by 0 bases, and 13 bases separated the two germline ends. The CDR3 extends over 16 amino acids. Germline lookup yields CDR1 SGHTA and CDR2 FQGTGA. The complete variable domain, with remaining parts taken from reference TRBV7-3 and TRBJ2-2, reads GAGVSQTPSNKVTEKGKYVELRCDPISGHTALYWYRQSLGQGPEFLIYFQGTGAADDSGLPNDRFFAVRPEGSVSTLKIQRTERGDSAVYLCASSQRQNTNTGELFFGEGSRLTVL.

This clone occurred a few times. The CDR3 DNA is TGTGCCAGCAGTTACTCGGGGAGGCTGGGAACTGAAGCTTTCTTT. Translated, it gives CASSYSGRLGTEAFF. This chain joins TRBV6-5 and TRBJ1-1; no definite D call. The CDR3 has 15 amino acids. The V gene's germline CDR1 is MNHEY and CDR2 SVGAGI. Trimming stripped 0 bases from V and 5 bases from J, with 13 bases between.

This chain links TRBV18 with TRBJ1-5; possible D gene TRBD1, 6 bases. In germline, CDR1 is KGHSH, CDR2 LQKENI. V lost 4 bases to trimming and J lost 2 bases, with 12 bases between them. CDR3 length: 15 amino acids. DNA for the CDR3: TGTGCCAGCTCACTGGACAGTGCGGGCAATCAGCCCCAGCATTTT. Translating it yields CASSLDSAGNQPQHF.

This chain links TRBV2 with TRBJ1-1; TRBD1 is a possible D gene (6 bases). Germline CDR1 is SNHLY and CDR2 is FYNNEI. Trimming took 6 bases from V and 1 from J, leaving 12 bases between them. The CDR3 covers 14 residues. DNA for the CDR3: TGTGCCAGCAGATACAGGGAGCGGAACACTGAAGCTTTCTTT. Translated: CASRYRERNTEAFF. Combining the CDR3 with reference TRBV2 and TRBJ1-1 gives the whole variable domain EPEVTQTPSHQVTQMGQEVILRCVPISNHLYFYWYRQILGQKVEFLVSFYNNEISEKSEIFDDQFSVERPDGSNFTLKIRSTKLEDSAMYFCASRYRERNTEAFFGQGTRLTVV.

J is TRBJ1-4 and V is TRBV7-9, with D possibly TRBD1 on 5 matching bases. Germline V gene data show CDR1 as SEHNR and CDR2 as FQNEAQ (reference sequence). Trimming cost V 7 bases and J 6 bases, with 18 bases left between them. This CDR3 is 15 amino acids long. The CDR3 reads CASTLYGGAYEKLFF. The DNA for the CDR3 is TGTGCCAGCACCCTTTACGGTGGGGCATATGAAAAACTGTTTTTT.

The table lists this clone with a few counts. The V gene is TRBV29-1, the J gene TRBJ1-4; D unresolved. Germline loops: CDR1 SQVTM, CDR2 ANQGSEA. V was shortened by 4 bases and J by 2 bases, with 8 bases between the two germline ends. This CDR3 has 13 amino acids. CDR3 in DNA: TGCAGCGTTGGAGGTTCCACTAATGAAAAACTGTTTTTT. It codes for CSVGGSTNEKLFF.

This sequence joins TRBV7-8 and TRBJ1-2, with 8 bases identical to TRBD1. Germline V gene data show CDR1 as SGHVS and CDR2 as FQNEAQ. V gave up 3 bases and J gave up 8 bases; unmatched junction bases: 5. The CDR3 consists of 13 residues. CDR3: CASSLDRDRGYTF. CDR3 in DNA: TGTGCCAGCAGCTTGGACCGGGACAGGGGCTACACCTTC. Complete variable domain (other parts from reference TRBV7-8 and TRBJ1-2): GAGVSQSPRYKVAKRGQDVALRCDPISGHVSLFWYQQALGQGPEFLTYFQNEAQLDKSGLPSDRFFAERPEGSVSTLKIQRTQQEDSAVYLCASSLDRDRGYTFGSGTRLTVV.

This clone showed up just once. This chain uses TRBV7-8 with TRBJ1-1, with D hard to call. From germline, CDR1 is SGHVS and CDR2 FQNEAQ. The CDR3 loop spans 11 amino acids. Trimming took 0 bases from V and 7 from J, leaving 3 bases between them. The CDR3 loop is CASSLALEAFF. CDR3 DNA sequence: TGTGCCAGCAGCTTAGCCCTTGAAGCTTTCTTT.

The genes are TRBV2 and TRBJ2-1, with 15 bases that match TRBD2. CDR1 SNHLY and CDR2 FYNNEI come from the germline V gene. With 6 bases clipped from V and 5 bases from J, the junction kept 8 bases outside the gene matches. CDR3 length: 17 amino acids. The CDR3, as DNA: TGTGCCAGCAGGAGGGGGACTAGCGGGGGGCGGAACAATGAGCAGTTCTTC. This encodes CASRRGTSGGRNNEQFF. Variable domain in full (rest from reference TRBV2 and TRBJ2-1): EPEVTQTPSHQVTQMGQEVILRCVPISNHLYFYWYRQILGQKVEFLVSFYNNEISEKSEIFDDQFSVERPDGSNFTLKIRSTKLEDSAMYFCASRRGTSGGRNNEQFFGPGTRLTVL.

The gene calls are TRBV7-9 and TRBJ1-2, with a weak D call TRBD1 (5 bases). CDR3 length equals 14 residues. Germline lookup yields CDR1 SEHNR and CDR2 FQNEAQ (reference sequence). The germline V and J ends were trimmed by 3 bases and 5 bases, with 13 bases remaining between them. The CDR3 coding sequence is TGTGCCAGCAGCTTGGCAGGGTCCCCTTATGGCTACACCTTC. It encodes CASSLAGSPYGYTF.

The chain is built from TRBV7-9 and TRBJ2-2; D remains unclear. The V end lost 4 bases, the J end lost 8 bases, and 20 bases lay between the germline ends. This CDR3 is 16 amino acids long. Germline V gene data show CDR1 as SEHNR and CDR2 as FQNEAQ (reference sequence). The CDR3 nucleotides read TGTGCCAGCAGCTCTTTGAGCCCCGCGGTTTTGGGGGAGCTGTTTTTT. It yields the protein CASSSLSPAVLGELFF.

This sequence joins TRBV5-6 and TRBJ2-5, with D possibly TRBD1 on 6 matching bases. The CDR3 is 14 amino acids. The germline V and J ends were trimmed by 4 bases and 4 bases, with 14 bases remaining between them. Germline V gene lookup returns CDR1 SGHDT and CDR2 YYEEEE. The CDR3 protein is CASSVTQGRETQYF. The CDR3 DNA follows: TGTGCCAGCAGCGTAACACAGGGACGAGAGACCCAGTACTTC.

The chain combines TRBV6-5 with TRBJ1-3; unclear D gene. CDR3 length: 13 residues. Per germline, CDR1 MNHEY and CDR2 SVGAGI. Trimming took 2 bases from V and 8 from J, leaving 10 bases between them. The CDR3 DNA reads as TGTGCCAGCAGTTACGGGCTGGAAGACACCATATATTTT. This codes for CASSYGLEDTIYF.

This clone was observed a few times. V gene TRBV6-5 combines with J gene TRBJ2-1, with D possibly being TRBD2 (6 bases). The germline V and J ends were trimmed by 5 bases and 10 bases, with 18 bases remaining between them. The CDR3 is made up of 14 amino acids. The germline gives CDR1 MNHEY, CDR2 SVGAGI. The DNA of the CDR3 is TGTGCCAGCAGTATAACGGGACTTTTCGGGGAGCAGTTCTTC. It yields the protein CASSITGLFGEQFF.

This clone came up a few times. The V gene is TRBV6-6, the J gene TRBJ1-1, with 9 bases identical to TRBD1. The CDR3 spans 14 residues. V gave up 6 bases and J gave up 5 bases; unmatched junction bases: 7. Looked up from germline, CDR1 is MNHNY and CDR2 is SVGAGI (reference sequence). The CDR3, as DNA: TGTGCCAGCAGGATGGGACAGGGATGGACTGAAGCTTTCTTT. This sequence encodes CASRMGQGWTEAFF.

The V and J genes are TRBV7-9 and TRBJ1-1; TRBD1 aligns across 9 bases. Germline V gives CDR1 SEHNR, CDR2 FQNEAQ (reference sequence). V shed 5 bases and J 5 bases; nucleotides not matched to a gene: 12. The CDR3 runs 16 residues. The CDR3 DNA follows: TGTGCCAGCAGCCCAGCGATACAGGGGGCGGGAACTGAAGCTTTCTTT. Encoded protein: CASSPAIQGAGTEAFF. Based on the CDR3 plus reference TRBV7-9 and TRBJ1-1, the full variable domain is DTGVSQNPRHKITKRGQNVTFRCDPISEHNRLYWYRQTLGQGPEFLTYFQNEAQLEKSRLLSDRFSAERPKGSFSTLEIQRTEQGDSAMYLCASSPAIQGAGTEAFFGQGTRLTVV.

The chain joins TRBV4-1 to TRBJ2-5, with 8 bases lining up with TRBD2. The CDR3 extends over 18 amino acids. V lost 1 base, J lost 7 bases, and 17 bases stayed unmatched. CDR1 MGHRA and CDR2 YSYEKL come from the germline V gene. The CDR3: CASSQATLGLAGDGTQYF. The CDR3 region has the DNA TGCGCCAGCAGCCAAGCGACCCTGGGTCTAGCGGGCGACGGGACCCAGTACTTC.

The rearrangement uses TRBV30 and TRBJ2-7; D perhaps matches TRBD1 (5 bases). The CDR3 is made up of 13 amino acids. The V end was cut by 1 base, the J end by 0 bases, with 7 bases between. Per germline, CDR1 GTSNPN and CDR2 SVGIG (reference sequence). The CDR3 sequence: CAWSAGHSYEQYF. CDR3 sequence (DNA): TGTGCCTGGAGTGCAGGACACTCCTACGAGCAGTACTTC.

CDR3 region: CASSLTPLAGGPTDTQYF. The DNA of the CDR3 is TGTGCCAGCAGCTTAACTCCCCTAGCGGGGGGGCCCACAGATACGCAGTATTTT. This chain links TRBV7-3 with TRBJ2-3; TRBD2 aligns across 12 bases. V shed 0 bases and J 2 bases; nucleotides not matched to a gene: 6. The CDR3 length is 18 residues. Germline V CDR1 and CDR2: SGHTA, FQGTGA.

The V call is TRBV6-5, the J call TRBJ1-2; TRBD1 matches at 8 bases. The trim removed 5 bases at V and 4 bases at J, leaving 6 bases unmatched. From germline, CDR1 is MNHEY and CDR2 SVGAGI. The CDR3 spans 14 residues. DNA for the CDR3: TGTGCCAGCAGTCTTGGACAGGGCGGCTATGGCTACACCTTC. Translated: CASSLGQGGYGYTF.

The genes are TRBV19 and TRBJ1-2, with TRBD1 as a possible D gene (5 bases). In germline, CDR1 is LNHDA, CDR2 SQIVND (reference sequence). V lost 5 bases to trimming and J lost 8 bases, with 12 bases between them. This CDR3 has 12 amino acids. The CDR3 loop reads CASSYRLGGYTF. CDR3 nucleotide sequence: TGTGCCAGTAGTTACAGGTTGGGGGGCTACACCTTC.

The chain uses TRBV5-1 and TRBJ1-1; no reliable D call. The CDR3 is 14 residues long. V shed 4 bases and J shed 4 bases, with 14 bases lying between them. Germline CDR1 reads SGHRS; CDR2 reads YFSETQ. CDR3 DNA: TGCGCCAGCAGCCAAGGAGACGCGAGCACTGAAGCTTTCTTT. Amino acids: CASSQGDASTEAFF.

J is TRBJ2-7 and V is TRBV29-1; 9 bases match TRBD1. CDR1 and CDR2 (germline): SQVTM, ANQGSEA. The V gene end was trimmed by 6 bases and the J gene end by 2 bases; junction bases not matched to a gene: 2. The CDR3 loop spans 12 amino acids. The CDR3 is CSVGQGTYEQYF. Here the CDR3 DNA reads TGCAGCGTGGGACAGGGCACCTACGAGCAGTACTTC.

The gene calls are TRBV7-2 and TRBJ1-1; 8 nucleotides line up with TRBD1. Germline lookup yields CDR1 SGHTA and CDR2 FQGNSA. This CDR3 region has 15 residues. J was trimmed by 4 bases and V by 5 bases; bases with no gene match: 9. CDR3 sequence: CASSRMQGAVTEAFF. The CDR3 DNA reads TGTGCCAGCAGCCGTATGCAGGGGGCCGTCACTGAAGCTTTCTTT.

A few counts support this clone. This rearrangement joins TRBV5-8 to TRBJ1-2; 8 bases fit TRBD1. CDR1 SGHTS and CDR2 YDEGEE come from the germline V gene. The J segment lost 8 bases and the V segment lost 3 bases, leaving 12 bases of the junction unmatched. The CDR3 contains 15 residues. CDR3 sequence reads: CASSSGQGGVRGYTF. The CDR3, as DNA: TGTGCCAGCAGCTCTGGACAGGGCGGGGTTCGAGGCTACACCTTC.